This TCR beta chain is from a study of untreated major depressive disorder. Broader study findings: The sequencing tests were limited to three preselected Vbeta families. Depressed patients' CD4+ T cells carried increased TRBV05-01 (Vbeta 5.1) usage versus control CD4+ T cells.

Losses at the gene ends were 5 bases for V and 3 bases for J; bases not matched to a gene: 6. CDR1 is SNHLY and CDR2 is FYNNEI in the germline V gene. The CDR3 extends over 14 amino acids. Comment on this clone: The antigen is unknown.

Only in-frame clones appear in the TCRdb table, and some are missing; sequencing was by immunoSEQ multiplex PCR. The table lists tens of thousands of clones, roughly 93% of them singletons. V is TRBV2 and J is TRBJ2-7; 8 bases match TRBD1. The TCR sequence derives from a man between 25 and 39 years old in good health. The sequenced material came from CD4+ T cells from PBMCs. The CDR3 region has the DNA TGTGCCAGCAGTATAGACAGGGGTGACTACGAGCAGTACTTC. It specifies CASSIDRGDYEQYF. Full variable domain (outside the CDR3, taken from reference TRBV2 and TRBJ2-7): EPEVTQTPSHQVTQMGQEVILRCVPISNHLYFYWYRQILGQKVEFLVSFYNNEISEKSEIFDDQFSVERPDGSNFTLKIRSTKLEDSAMYFCASSIDRGDYEQYFGPGTRLTVT.